This T cell receptor (beta chain) was captured in a study of Ad26.COV2.S vaccination and SARS-CoV-2 variants. CDR3 length: 13 amino acids. V lost 0 bases to trimming and J lost 8 bases, with 11 bases between them. Germline V gene sequence: CDR1 SGHRS, CDR2 YFSETQ. In regard to this clone: The antigen is not known.

Method: immunoSEQ multiplex PCR; TCRdb's copy keeps in-frame clones and lacks some. The table has some 350,000 clones, around 90% seen once; the top ten hold roughly 3.9%. Points from the study as a whole: Once vaccination had occurred, spike-specific CD8+ and CD4+ T cell responses reportedly showed substantial breadth. Breadth and depth estimates from TCRs may understate total T cell responses. Breadth of non-spike TCRs did not differ between vaccinees and placebo recipients.

The receptor was derived from a human donor who had recovered from COVID-19. The chain carries TRBV5-1 and TRBJ1-2; a weak D match, TRBD1 (5 bases). The input for sequencing was peripheral blood, taken after recovery from COVID-19. This chain's CDR3 is CASSLGHRDGYTF. In DNA, the CDR3 is TGCGCCAGCAGCTTGGGGCATCGGGACGGCTACACCTTC.